One and the same sample provided the 10 T cell receptor beta chains below, sequenced in a study of regulatory T cells in long-lasting Graves disease. Time point specified: newly diagnosed GD, antithyroid drugs for less than 3 months. Extracted PBMC RNA gave rise to the TCR library. Construction of TCR beta libraries relied on iRepertoire HTBI primers and on Arm-PCR targeting CDR3 regions. Using its own MiXCR run on the multiplex PCR reads, TCRdb lists one record per CDR3 protein. The data hold 200,000 to 250,000 distinct CDR3 sequences, with approximately 18% observed a single time. These same records also appear under a second study, on T cells in Graves' hyperthyroidism and ophthalmopathy.

The source was peripheral blood mononuclear cells (PBMCs), collected at new diagnosis, from a patient treated with antithyroid drugs. These receptors were taken from a woman younger than 45 with Graves disease.

This clonotype has a count of ten or more. The rearrangement uses TRBV20-1 and TRBJ1-1; 7 nucleotides align to TRBD1. There are 13 residues in the CDR3. Trimming at V came to 6 bases and at J to 4 bases, leaving 8 bases not matched to a gene. Germline loops: CDR1 DFQATT, CDR2 SNEGSKA (reference sequence). This CDR3 reads CSAHPTGSTEAFF. The CDR3 nucleotides read TGCAGTGCGCACCCGACAGGGAGCACTGAAGCTTTCTTT.

This clonotype was seen many times. The rearrangement uses TRBV7-2 and TRBJ2-5; 11 positions agree with TRBD2. The CDR3 covers 17 residues. CDR1 and CDR2 (germline): SGHTA, FQGNSA. Trimming at V came to 6 bases and at J to 3 bases, leaving 12 bases not matched to a gene. DNA of the CDR3: TGTGCCAGCAGTCTCCAGCCGGGACTAGCGGAGGAAGAGACCCAGTACTTC. Residues: CASSLQPGLAEEETQYF.

This clonotype has only a few counts. The CDR3 ends on some other residue instead of the conserved phenylalanine or tryptophan, so this is likely a read error. The chain joins TRBV20-1 to TRBJ1-2; the D is unclear. Per germline, CDR1 DFQATT and CDR2 SNEGSKA (reference sequence). The CDR3 covers 14 residues. Trimming shortened V by 3 bases and J by 8 bases, and 19 bases separated the two germline ends. CDR3 DNA sequence: TGCAGTGCTAGGCTTACCGGGTCCTCGGACGGCTACACCCTC. It codes for CSARLTGSSDGYTL.

Turning to this clonotype: A much larger clone lies a single base off, so this may be a read error. The J gene is TRBJ1-3, the V gene TRBV28; D is uncertain. Between the trimmed V and J ends, which lost 6 bases and 4 bases, there was a span of 19 bases. The CDR3 is 16 amino acids. Germline V lookup: CDR1 MDHEN, CDR2 SYDVKM. CDR3 residues: CASRSSDGIAGNTIYF. The CDR3 DNA reads TGTGCCAGCAGGAGCAGTGATGGGATAGCGGGAAACACCATATATTTT.

Many counts were recorded for this clonotype. The chain recombines TRBV9 with TRBJ1-2; D gene unclear. CDR3 size: 15 residues. Trimming shortened V by 3 bases and J by 6 bases, and 18 bases separated the two germline ends. Germline values: CDR1 SGDLS, CDR2 YYNGEE. CDR3 protein: CASSAAGSSLHGYTF. CDR3 DNA: TGTGCCAGCAGCGCTGCAGGATCCTCCCTCCATGGCTACACCTTC. Full variable domain (rest looked up from reference TRBV9 and TRBJ1-2): DSGVTQTPKHLITATGQRVTLRCSPRSGDLSVYWYQQSLDQGLQFLIQYYNGEERAKGNILERFSAQQFPDLHSELNLSSLELGDSALYFCASSAAGSSLHGYTFGSGTRLTVV.

This clonotype came up many times. The V gene is TRBV20-1, the J gene TRBJ1-1, with 7 bases fitting TRBD1. J gave up 1 base and V 6 bases, and 5 bases lay outside the gene matches. Germline V lookup: CDR1 DFQATT, CDR2 SNEGSKA (reference sequence). The CDR3 spans 13 residues. DNA for the CDR3: TGCAGTGCAAGACGGACAGGGAACACTGAAGCTTTCTTT. Residues: CSARRTGNTEAFF.

At least ten counts were recorded for this clonotype. The gene calls are TRBV6-2 or TRBV6-3 and TRBJ2-1; D is possibly TRBD2 (5 bases). Germline CDR1 is MNHEY and CDR2 is SVGEGT. The CDR3 length is 14 residues. V was cut by 2 bases and J by 6 bases, with 11 bases left in between. The CDR3 region is CASSYGLAVNEQFF. For the CDR3, the DNA is TGTGCCAGCAGTTACGGTCTAGCAGTCAATGAGCAGTTCTTC.

This clonotype was seen ten or more times. V and J are TRBV18 and TRBJ2-7; D remains ambiguous. Germline V gene sequence: CDR1 KGHSH, CDR2 LQKENI. The CDR3 totals 14 residues. V gave up 5 bases and J gave up 9 bases, with 20 bases separating them. CDR3 sequence (DNA): TGTGCCAGCTCAAAGGATCAGCTACGAAACGCGCAGTACTTC. Encoded protein: CASSKDQLRNAQYF.

This clonotype has a single count. This rearrangement joins TRBV2 to TRBJ2-1, with TRBD2 matching over 11 bases. This CDR3 is built from 15 residues. The germline CDR1 and CDR2 sequences are SNHLY and FYNNEI. The junction had 13 bases not matched to a gene; V was cut back by 3 bases and J by 15 bases. CDR3: CASSDPPTSGSGSFF. For the CDR3, the DNA is TGTGCCAGCAGTGATCCCCCTACTAGCGGGAGTGGTTCGTTCTTC.

This clonotype was recorded at least ten times. The rearrangement links TRBV30 to TRBJ1-1; perhaps TRBD1 as D (5 bases). V dropped 3 bases and J dropped 1 base, with 18 bases sitting between them. CDR3 length: 16 amino acids. Looked up from germline, CDR1 is GTSNPN and CDR2 is SVGIG (reference sequence). CDR3 sequence: CAWSELAGTANTEAFF. The CDR3 DNA reads TGTGCCTGGAGCGAGCTGGCCGGGACGGCGAACACTGAAGCTTTCTTT.